Listed below are T cell receptor beta chains from one sample, sequenced in a study of long-term antiretroviral therapy in people with HIV. Repertoires were generated with immunoSEQ multiplex PCR, while TCRdb's copy carries only in-frame clones and drops some. The sample records 25,000 to 35,000 clones, over 70% being singletons. The sequencing used unsorted PBMCs, collected 3.1 years after starting antiretroviral therapy. The receptor source for this set is a woman aged 45-65 years with HIV. Each CDR3 is given with its conserved first and last residue. The D gene is left open where the match is weak. Not all rows give a size; the values are once, few, many and, for expanded clones, a class.

>TRBV6-7|once|-|15|TRBJ2-5
TGTGCCAGCACCGGCCAGCGGGTCAGGGAAGAGACCCAGTACTTC
CASTGQRVREETQYF
>TRBV19|-|TRBD1|13|TRBJ1-3
TGTGCCAGCAGGACAGGGGTTGGAAACACCATATATTTT
CASRTGVGNTIYF
>TRBV29-1|-|-|14|TRBJ1-2
TGCAGCGTTGGGGGGGGGCCGTCCTCGGGTGGCTACACCTTC
CSVGGGPSSGGYTF
>TRBV18|-|-|14|TRBJ1-5
TGTGCCAGCTCACCAATCGGGTCCGGCCAGCCCCAGCATTTT
CASSPIGSGQPQHF
>TRBV5-4|-|-|15|TRBJ1-1
TGTGCCAGCAGCCAAGGGTCGTGGTATGGGAGTGAAGCTTTCTTT
CASSQGSWYGSEAFF
>TRBV19|-|TRBD1|15|TRBJ2-1
TGTGCCAGTAGTATAAGACAGGGGGCAGGGAATGAGCAGTTCTTC
CASSIRQGAGNEQFF
>TRBV6-5|once|TRBD1|14|TRBJ1-4
TGTGCCAGCAGGGGGACAGCCTATAATGAAAAACTGTTTTTT
CASRGTAYNEKLFF
>TRBV5-5|-|TRBD1|14|TRBJ2-3
TGTGCCAGCAGCACAGGGGCCCCGGGAGATACGCAGTATTTT
CASSTGAPGDTQYF
>TRBV19|once|-|15|TRBJ2-1
TGTGCCAGTGCCCCGGCGGGCATGACCTACAATGAGCAGTTCTTC
CASAPAGMTYNEQFF
>TRBV27|-|TRBD1|13|TRBJ1-2
TGTGCCAGCAGCCCAGGGGGCGGCTATGGCTACACCTTC
CASSPGGGYGYTF
>TRBV6-1|-|TRBD2|14|TRBJ2-3
TGTGCCAGCAGTGAGGCGGGGGGGCCCCTCCCGCAGTATTTT
CASSEAGGPLPQYF
>TRBV6-6|-|-|13|TRBJ1-3
TGTGCCAGCAGATTAGGATCGGGAAACACCATATATTTT
CASRLGSGNTIYF
>TRBV7-9|-|-|17|TRBJ1-1
TGTGCCAGCAGCTTAGGAAGAGTAGGTCAGATGAACACTGAAGCTTTCTTT
CASSLGRVGQMNTEAFF
>TRBV14|-|TRBD1|14|TRBJ2-1
TGTGCCAGCAGCTTGGAGACAGGGGGCTTTGGGCAGTTCTTC
CASSLETGGFGQFF
>TRBV18|-|-|11|TRBJ1-1
TGTGCCAGCTCACCTCAGGATGAAGCTTTCTTT
CASSPQDEAFF
>TRBV7-9|-|TRBD1|13|TRBJ1-1
TGTGCCAGCAGACAGGGGGATCGAACTGAAGCTTTCTTT
CASRQGDRTEAFF
>TRBV30|-|-|13|TRBJ1-5
TGTGCCTGGAGCGGCCCCAGGAATCAGCCCCAGCATTTT
CAWSGPRNQPQHF
>TRBV27|-|TRBD2|16|TRBJ2-3
TGTGCCAGCACTTGGGGGGGAGGGTTGGGTGCAGATACGCAGTATTTT
CASTWGGGLGADTQYF
>TRBV30|few|-|13|TRBJ2-5
TGTGCCTGGATGGTGGGCATTGGAGAGACCCAGTACTTC
CAWMVGIGETQYF
>TRBV30|-|-|13|TRBJ1-5
TGTGCCTGGGCGACAAGCAGCAATCAGCCCCAGCATTTT
CAWATSSNQPQHF
>TRBV15|-|-|16|TRBJ2-3
TGTGCCACCAGCAGAGATCCAGGACGAAGCACAGATACGCAGTATTTT
CATSRDPGRSTDTQYF
>TRBV5-1|-|TRBD2|16|TRBJ2-2
TGCGCCAGCAGCTCCCGGGAGGGAAGGGGTACCGGGGAGCTGTTTTTT
CASSSREGRGTGELFF
>TRBV6-1|-|-|13|TRBJ2-2
TGTGCCAGCAGTCGTGATGGTATCGGGGAGCTGTTTTTT
CASSRDGIGELFF
>TRBV11-2|once|-|13|TRBJ1-1
TGTGCCAGCAGCCAAAGCTTCTGGTCCGAAGCTTTCTTT
CASSQSFWSEAFF
>TRBV11-2|-|-|15|TRBJ2-1
TGTGCCAGCAGCCAGAGGCGGGGACCTTACAATGAGCAGTTCTTC
CASSQRRGPYNEQFF
>TRBV6-5|-|TRBD2|15|TRBJ2-7
TGTGCCAGCAGTTACTCTAGCGGGGGCCTCTACGAGCAGTACTTC
CASSYSSGGLYEQYF
>TRBV4-1|-|TRBD1|17|TRBJ1-5
TGCGCCAGCAGCCAAGGGGGCCAGGGGGGAAGCAATCAGCCCCAGCATTTT
CASSQGGQGGSNQPQHF
>TRBV20-1|-|-|10|TRBJ1-1
TGCAGGGTCCCCGGAACCGGGGCTTTCTTT
CRVPGTGAFF
>TRBV27|-|-|14|TRBJ1-6
TGTGCCAGCAGTTTGGGGTGGTCTAATTCACCCCTCCACTTT
CASSLGWSNSPLHF
>TRBV5-1|few|-|13|TRBJ1-2
TGCGCCAGCAGCGCTACCGGACCGTCCGGCTACACCTTC
CASSATGPSGYTF
>TRBV19|-|-|10|TRBJ1-4
TGTGCCACCCTGGGCGAAAAACTGTTTTTT
CATLGEKLFF
>TRBV25-1|-|-|15|TRBJ2-2
TGTGCCAGCAGTGAAGTGTCACTCAACACCGGGGAGCTGTTTTTT
CASSEVSLNTGELFF
>TRBV6-6|few|TRBD1|12|TRBJ1-6
TGTGCCAGCAGTTTCATTCAGGGGGCCCTCCACTTT
CASSFIQGALHF
>TRBV6-1|-|-|14|TRBJ1-2
TGTGCCAGCAACAAACCAGGGTTTGCCGGTGGCTACACCTTC
CASNKPGFAGGYTF
>TRBV13|-|-|14|TRBJ1-1
TGTGCCAGCCAGACCGGGGGGGGGAACACTGAAGCTTTCTTT
CASQTGGGNTEAFF
>TRBV5-6|once|-|14|TRBJ1-3
TGTGCCAGCAGCTGGACAGCTTCTGGAAACACCATATATTTT
CASSWTASGNTIYF
>TRBV7-9|-|-|12|TRBJ2-5
TGTGCCAGCAGACGCGGCCAAGAGACCCAGTACTTC
CASRRGQETQYF
>TRBV27|-|-|12|TRBJ1-1
TGTGCCAGCAGTTTGGGAGTCGGTGAAGCTTTCTTT
CASSLGVGEAFF
>TRBV10-3|-|-|11|TRBJ2-7
TGTGCCATCAGTGGAGAGGTACAGCAGTACTTC
CAISGEVQQYF
>TRBV14|-|-|17|TRBJ1-1
TGTGCCAGCAGCCGAAACCCTATCAGGGTCCGGAACACTGAAGCTTTCTTT
CASSRNPIRVRNTEAFF
>TRBV28|-|-|13|TRBJ1-2
TGTGCCAGCAGTTCACAGGGAGACTATGGCTACACCTTC
CASSSQGDYGYTF